Listed here is a single T cell receptor (beta chain). Germline V gene lookup returns CDR1 SEHNR and CDR2 FQNEAQ (reference sequence). The junction had 7 bases not matched to a gene; V was cut back by 5 bases and J by 4 bases. The CDR3 loop spans 14 amino acids. This table comes from immunoSEQ multiplex PCR, and its TCRdb copy is limited to in-frame clones, with some not included. The table lists 80,000 to 85,000 clones, about 88% of them singletons. The sample is drawn from a study of technical replicates of blood from a handful of donors. Sequencing was carried out using T cells isolated from PBMCs. This clonotype was obtained from a human donor in good health. V and J are TRBV7-9 and TRBJ1-2; TRBD1 aligns across 7 bases. This CDR3 is CASSLTGAGYGYTF. In DNA, the CDR3 is TGTGCCAGCAGCCTAACAGGGGCTGGCTATGGCTACACCTTC.